These 32 T cell receptor beta chains were sequenced from one sample in a study of patients and donors after allogeneic stem cell transplantation. TCRdb reprocessed the RT-PCR reads via MiXCR and lists one record per CDR3 protein. This table has 150,000 to 200,000 distinct CDR3 sequences, roughly 30% appearing once. Sequencing used blood, either unsorted or a sorted T cell fraction (not recorded which). Receptor source: a human donor who was either an allogeneic HSCT recipient or a stem cell or donor lymphocyte infusion donor (not recorded which). It is not recorded whose cells these are; they may come from a transplant donor.

This chain uses TRBV27 with TRBJ2-7; D is uncertain. Germline CDR1 is MNHEY and CDR2 is SMNVEV (reference sequence). Trimming cost V 4 bases and J 3 bases, with 10 bases left between them. The CDR3 runs 13 residues. The CDR3 nucleotides read TGTGCCAGCAGTTCCGCGACGGGCTACGAGCAGTACTTC. Its translation is CASSSATGYEQYF.

This clonotype was observed once. The chain links TRBV20-1 to TRBJ2-7, with 7 bases lining up with TRBD2. Per germline, CDR1 DFQATT and CDR2 SNEGSKA (reference sequence). The CDR3 contains 13 residues. The junction had 8 bases not matched to a gene; V was cut back by 6 bases and J by 3 bases. The DNA for the CDR3 is TGCAGTGCCATCGTAGCGGGCCGCTACGAGCAGTACTTC. Protein: CSAIVAGRYEQYF.

CDR3 coding DNA: TGCAGTGCTAGAGTCCCCTCCGGGACAGGCTTTAATTCACCCCTCCACTTT. This codes for CSARVPSGTGFNSPLHF. The chain has TRBV20-1 and TRBJ1-6; 8 bases are shared with TRBD1. The V and J ends lost 1 base and 6 bases, in that order; junction bases with no gene match: 11. The germline CDR1 and CDR2 sequences are DFQATT and SNEGSKA (reference sequence). CDR3 length: 17 amino acids.

The chain joins TRBV18 to TRBJ2-7, with 7 bases fitting TRBD2. Trimming took 2 bases from V and 7 from J; bases not matched to a gene: 11. CDR1 is KGHSH, CDR2 LQKENI, per germline. This CDR3 is built from 15 residues. The CDR3 spells CASSPVRAGRGEQYF. As DNA, the CDR3 is TGTGCCAGCTCACCAGTGAGGGCAGGGAGGGGAGAGCAGTACTTC.

V gene TRBV27 combines with J gene TRBJ2-3; the match to TRBD2 covers 13 bases. The CDR3 is 16 residues long. CDR1 and CDR2 (germline): MNHEY, SMNVEV (reference sequence). The J segment lost 4 bases and the V segment lost 5 bases, leaving 6 bases of the junction unmatched. This CDR3 is CASSPSTSGRADTQYF. The CDR3 DNA sequence: TGTGCCAGCAGTCCGAGTACTAGCGGGAGGGCAGATACGCAGTATTTT.

This clonotype was observed a handful of times. The genes are TRBV12-3 or TRBV12-4 and TRBJ2-2; D possibly corresponds to TRBD2 (5 bases). The CDR3 extends over 15 amino acids. V was trimmed by 3 bases and J by 7 bases, leaving 15 bases between them. The CDR3: CASSFQLLGGGELFF. In nucleotides, the CDR3 is TGTGCCAGCAGTTTTCAGTTGTTAGGAGGCGGGGAGCTGTTTTTT.

This clonotype has just a few counts. The chain links TRBV29-1 to TRBJ2-3, with D tentatively TRBD2 (5 bases). The CDR3 length is 13 residues. Germline CDR1 is SQVTM and CDR2 is ANQGSEA. Trimming took 6 bases from V and 6 from J, leaving 16 bases between them. The CDR3 sequence: CSVYGIYGDTQYF. As DNA, the CDR3 is TGCAGCGTCTACGGGATTTACGGGGATACGCAGTATTTT.

V is TRBV20-1 and J is TRBJ2-1; D is ambiguous. CDR3 size: 14 residues. V dropped 6 bases and J dropped 0 bases, with 12 bases sitting between them. CDR1 is DFQATT, CDR2 SNEGSKA, per germline (reference sequence). The CDR3 loop reads CSAPRMTSYNEQFF. For the CDR3, the DNA is TGCAGTGCCCCCAGAATGACCTCCTACAATGAGCAGTTCTTC.

The chain carries TRBV25-1 and TRBJ2-2; no reliable D call. Germline V gene sequence: CDR1 MGHDK, CDR2 SYGVNS. V shed 3 bases and J shed 0 bases, with 14 bases lying between them. This CDR3 has 17 amino acids. This CDR3 is CASSDYFVLANTGELFF. CDR3 nucleotide sequence: TGTGCCAGCAGTGATTATTTTGTTTTGGCGAACACCGGGGAGCTGTTTTTT. The full variable domain, rest sourced from reference TRBV25-1 and TRBJ2-2, is EADIYQTPRYLVIGTGKKITLECSQTMGHDKMYWYQQDPGMELHLIHYSYGVNSTEKGDLSSESTVSRIRTEHFPLTLESARPSHTSQYLCASSDYFVLANTGELFFGEGSRLTVL.

The V gene is TRBV4-3, the J gene TRBJ2-7; no firm D call. V lost 5 bases to trimming and J lost 5 bases, with 22 bases between them. The CDR3 consists of 16 residues. The germline V gene encodes CDR1 LGHNA and CDR2 YSLEER. CDR3 sequence (DNA): TGCGCCAGCAGCACAACCCAATCTAGAGGCAAAAACGAGCAGTACTTC. Translated, it gives CASSTTQSRGKNEQYF.

There are a few counts of this clonotype. The chain has TRBV12-3 or TRBV12-4 and TRBJ2-3; a weak D match, TRBD2 (6 bases). V lost 4 bases and J lost 6, with 14 bases in between. CDR3 size: 14 residues. The CDR3 reads CASSSRDLPDTQYF. CDR3 in DNA: TGTGCCAGCAGTTCCCGGGACTTACCGGATACGCAGTATTTT.

CDR3 residues: CASSPSFHTGELFF. The CDR3 DNA reads TGTGCCAGCAGCCCTAGCTTTCACACCGGGGAGCTGTTTTTT. The chain joins TRBV12-3 or TRBV12-4 to TRBJ2-2; tentatively, D is TRBD2 (5 bases). The CDR3 sequence is 14 residues long. Trimming took 6 bases from V and 3 from J, leaving 11 bases between them.

The table lists this clonotype with a few counts. The genes are TRBV6-5 and TRBJ2-2, with D unclear. Germline V gene lookup returns CDR1 MNHEY and CDR2 SVGAGI. The CDR3 sequence is 15 residues long. Trimming cost V 2 bases and J 1 base, with 8 bases left between them. CDR3 residues: CASSYADGNTGELFF. In nucleotides, the CDR3 is TGTGCCAGCAGTTACGCGGACGGGAACACCGGGGAGCTGTTTTTT.

This clonotype has ten or more counts. The chain couples TRBV4-2 to TRBJ2-1; tentative D call: TRBD1 (5 bases). Trimming shortened V by 4 bases and J by 6 bases, and 13 bases separated the two germline ends. The CDR3 contains 14 residues. CDR1 and CDR2 (germline): LGHNA, YNFKEQ. The CDR3 sequence is CASSPDSRGNEQFF. The CDR3 DNA follows: TGTGCCAGCAGCCCCGACTCTAGGGGCAATGAGCAGTTCTTC.

This rearrangement joins TRBV25-1 to TRBJ2-1, with 8 bases matching TRBD2. The CDR3 loop spans 16 amino acids. The V gene end was trimmed by 6 bases and the J gene end by 7 bases; junction bases not matched to a gene: 14. Germline-derived CDR1 and CDR2 are MGHDK and SYGVNS. The CDR3 loop is CASSPTLLAEKNEQFF. In DNA, the CDR3 is TGTGCCAGCAGCCCCACCTTACTAGCGGAGAAAAATGAGCAGTTCTTC.

This clonotype was picked up a small number of times. The genes are TRBV27 and TRBJ1-3; 11 nucleotides line up with TRBD1. Per the germline V gene, CDR1 is MNHEY and CDR2 is SMNVEV (reference sequence). V was pared by 5 bases and J by 3 bases, with 3 bases of the junction left unmatched. This CDR3 has 15 amino acids. CDR3 nucleotide sequence: TGTGCCAGCAGTCGGACAGGGGGCGTTGGAAACACCATATATTTT. Translated: CASSRTGGVGNTIYF.

For this clonotype: With a much larger clone just one base away, this may be a read error. This chain connects TRBV5-6 to TRBJ1-2; TRBD1 might be the D (6 bases). The CDR3 totals 15 residues. Germline assignment: CDR1 SGHDT and CDR2 YYEEEE. DNA of the CDR3: TGTGCCAGCATGGGGAGAAGACAGGCACCCTATGGCGACACCTTC. It yields the protein CASMGRRQAPYGDTF.

This clonotype was picked up many times. The rearrangement joins TRBV27 to TRBJ1-5; D is perhaps TRBD1 (6 bases). Germline-derived CDR1 and CDR2 are MNHEY and SMNVEV (reference sequence). V dropped 4 bases and J dropped 6 bases, with 13 bases sitting between them. CDR3 length equals 14 residues. The CDR3 DNA sequence: TGTGCCAGCAGTTCCTTAGGGGGGGGTCAGCCCCAGCATTTT. Its translation: CASSSLGGGQPQHF.

This chain connects TRBV7-9 to TRBJ2-6; the match to TRBD2 covers 7 bases. Germline trimming cut 1 base from V and 9 bases from J; bases unmatched to any gene: 12. This CDR3 has 17 residues. Germline CDR1 and CDR2: SEHNR and FQNEAQ (reference sequence). The CDR3 DNA reads TGTGCCAGCAGCTTAGGGTTCCCCCAGCGGGAAAACAACGTCCTGACTTTC. This gives the protein CASSLGFPQRENNVLTF. Drawing the rest from reference TRBV7-9 and TRBJ2-6, the complete variable domain is DTGVSQNPRHKITKRGQNVTFRCDPISEHNRLYWYRQTLGQGPEFLTYFQNEAQLEKSRLLSDRFSAERPKGSFSTLEIQRTEQGDSAMYLCASSLGFPQRENNVLTFGAGSRLTVL.

The genes are TRBV7-6 and TRBJ1-2; TRBD1 might be the D (6 bases). CDR1 SGHVS and CDR2 FNYEAQ come from the germline V gene. The V end was cut by 4 bases, the J end by 4 bases, with 16 bases between. The CDR3 has 15 residues. This CDR3 reads CASSSTETGSYGYTF. In nucleotides, the CDR3 is TGTGCCAGCAGCTCAACAGAGACAGGTTCCTATGGCTACACCTTC.

The chain recombines TRBV5-1 with TRBJ2-1; D gene uncertain. The ends were cut back, 5 bases at V and 6 bases at J, with 9 bases in the middle. This CDR3 spans 12 amino acids. Germline V gene sequence: CDR1 SGHRS, CDR2 YFSETQ. The CDR3 DNA sequence: TGCGCCAGCAGTCGGATTGGCAATGAGCAGTTCTTC. It yields the protein CASSRIGNEQFF.

The chain combines TRBV12-5 with TRBJ2-1; a possible D gene is TRBD2 (5 bases). The CDR3 contains 12 residues. Germline-derived CDR1 and CDR2 are LGHNT and FRNRAP. V was pared by 6 bases and J by 9 bases, with 12 bases between. CDR3 coding DNA: TGTGCTAGTGGCCCAGAGAGGGTTGAGCAGTTCTTC. This sequence encodes CASGPERVEQFF.

This clonotype was recorded a few times. The genes are TRBV7-6 and TRBJ1-6; 8 bases map to TRBD1. The CDR3 length is 16 residues. With V trimmed by 1 base and J by 7 bases, 6 bases remained unmatched. Germline values: CDR1 SGHVS, CDR2 FNYEAQ. As DNA, the CDR3 is TGTGCCAGCAGCTTAGGGGGGAGGACAGGGAATTCACCCCTCCACTTT. It encodes CASSLGGRTGNSPLHF.

The gene calls are TRBV6-5 and TRBJ2-7; D may be TRBD1 (5 bases). The germline V gene has CDR1 MNHEY and CDR2 SVGAGI. Trimming cost V 4 bases and J 0 bases, with 16 bases left between them. The CDR3 loop spans 16 amino acids. This CDR3 is CASSLGAVYSSYEQYF. The CDR3 bases are TGTGCCAGCAGTTTAGGGGCAGTCTACAGCTCCTACGAGCAGTACTTC.

This clonotype came up many times. This chain links TRBV28 with TRBJ1-1, with D possibly being TRBD1 (6 bases). Trimming pared 6 bases from V and 1 base from J, leaving 9 bases between. Germline assignment: CDR1 MDHEN and CDR2 SYDVKM. The CDR3 contains 13 residues. The CDR3 DNA follows: TGTGCCAGCAGAGGAGGGGGGAACACTGAAGCTTTCTTT. Encoded protein: CASRGGGNTEAFF.

This clonotype was counted between two and nine times. The chain combines TRBV5-1 with TRBJ2-7, with TRBD1 identical over 8 bases. Germline trimming cut 4 bases from V and 0 bases from J; bases unmatched to any gene: 6. The germline CDR1 and CDR2 sequences are SGHRS and YFSETQ. The CDR3 extends over 15 amino acids. This CDR3 is CASSTRTGSSYEQYF. CDR3 DNA sequence: TGCGCCAGCAGCACACGGACAGGGAGCTCCTACGAGCAGTACTTC.

This clonotype was counted many times. This chain links TRBV5-8 with TRBJ1-1; D gene ambiguous. The CDR3 consists of 13 residues. Germline-derived CDR1 and CDR2 are SGHTS and YDEGEE. Trimming left V 1 base short and J 1 base short, with 5 bases between. The CDR3 region has the DNA TGTGCCAGCAGCTTGACAGCGAACACTGAAGCTTTCTTT. Amino acid sequence: CASSLTANTEAFF. The variable domain in full, completed from reference TRBV5-8 and TRBJ1-1, reads EAGVTQSPTHLIKTRGQQATLRCSPISGHTSVYWYQQALGLGLQFLLWYDEGEERNRGNFPPRFSGRQFPNYSSELNVNALELEDSALYLCASSLTANTEAFFGQGTRLTVV.

The chain couples TRBV2 to TRBJ2-2; D perhaps matches TRBD1 (5 bases). The CDR3 is 12 residues long. Deletions cut 6 bases from V and 4 bases from J, with 6 bases between. The germline V gene encodes CDR1 SNHLY and CDR2 FYNNEI. In DNA form, the CDR3 reads TGTGCCAGCAGACAGGTCACCGGGGAGCTGTTTTTT. This translates into CASRQVTGELFF.

The chain joins TRBV6-2 or TRBV6-3 to TRBJ2-1; D ambiguous. Germline loops: CDR1 MNHEY, CDR2 SVGEGT. The CDR3 is made up of 9 amino acids. Between the trimmed V and J ends, which lost 8 bases and 13 bases, there was a span of 9 bases. This chain's CDR3 is CASGVTQFF. The CDR3 bases are TGTGCCAGCGGAGTGACCCAGTTCTTC.

The sample holds a few counts of this clonotype. The V and J genes are TRBV27 and TRBJ2-7; D gene uncertain. The CDR3 contains 17 residues. Trimming took off 3 bases at V and 0 bases at J, with 18 bases between the two ends. CDR1 and CDR2 from the germline V gene are MNHEY and SMNVEV (reference sequence). CDR3 sequence: CASSFREPSGFSYEQYF. DNA of the CDR3: TGTGCCAGCAGTTTCCGAGAGCCATCCGGGTTCTCCTACGAGCAGTACTTC.

This chain links TRBV5-1 with TRBJ2-1; 10 nucleotides align to TRBD2. V lost 3 bases to trimming and J lost 7 bases; unmatched junction nucleotides: 4. CDR1 and CDR2 from the germline V gene are SGHRS and YFSETQ. The CDR3 length is 14 residues. CDR3 amino acids: CASSWTSGGNEQFF. The CDR3 bases are TGCGCCAGCAGCTGGACTAGCGGCGGGAATGAGCAGTTCTTC.

To note about this clonotype: Its ends do not fully match the called genes, so a read error is possible. V usage is TRBV24-1 and J usage is TRBJ2-5, with D uncertain. The length of the CDR3 is 15 residues. Germline loops: CDR1 KGHDR, CDR2 SFDVKD. CDR3 nucleotides: TGTGCCACCAGTGACCCAGGTTCCGCGTTCCATCTATTTCACTTC. This gives the protein CATSDPGSAFHLFHF.